Presented here are 9 T cell receptor beta chains from one specimen sequenced in a study of blood T cell repertoires in COVID-19. Using immunoSEQ multiplex PCR, the repertoire was profiled, and TCRdb retains in-frame clones only, with some absent. The sample holds more than 100,000 clones, 84% seen once. The specimen sequenced was peripheral blood. Receptors were obtained from a human donor in a cohort sampled during active or convalescent COVID-19.

This clone was detected a few times. The chain uses TRBV5-6 and TRBJ1-2; possible D gene TRBD1, 6 bases. The germline V gene encodes CDR1 SGHDT and CDR2 YYEEEE. CDR3 length: 13 residues. Trimming removed 0 bases at V and 6 bases at J, with 9 bases between. The DNA of the CDR3 is TGTGCCAGCAGCTTGGCAGGGGCTGATGGCTACACCTTC. Amino acid sequence: CASSLAGADGYTF.

The chain has TRBV11-2 and TRBJ1-1; D is unclear. Trimming took 2 bases from V and 0 from J, leaving 10 bases between them. CDR1 and CDR2 (germline): SGHAT, FQNNGV. The CDR3 consists of 15 residues. The chain's CDR3 is CASSLMQAVNTEAFF. DNA for the CDR3: TGTGCCAGCAGCTTAATGCAGGCCGTGAACACTGAAGCTTTCTTT.

The chain employs TRBV11-3 and TRBJ1-2; D is unresolved. Trimming pared 2 bases from V and 2 bases from J, leaving 6 bases between. This CDR3 is 13 amino acids long. Germline CDR1 reads SGHNT; CDR2 reads YENEEA. In DNA, the CDR3 is TGTGCCAGCAGCTTACACGGGAACTATGGCTACACCTTC. Translation gives CASSLHGNYGYTF.

This chain uses TRBV4-1 with TRBJ1-4, with 9 bases lining up with TRBD1. There are 18 residues in the CDR3. Trimming cost V 1 base and J 8 bases; bases outside gene matches: 14. Germline-derived CDR1 and CDR2 are MGHRA and YSYEKL. Here the CDR3 DNA reads TGCGCCAGCAGCCAAGCTTTTGGGACAGGGAGGGGACGAGAAAAACTGTTTTTT. Its translation: CASSQAFGTGRGREKLFF.

This chain connects TRBV7-3 to TRBJ2-5; TRBD2 agrees at 11 bases. The CDR3 is 15 amino acids. Losses at the gene ends were 5 bases for V and 5 bases for J; bases not matched to a gene: 7. Looked up from germline, CDR1 is SGHTA and CDR2 is FQGTGA. In DNA, the CDR3 is TGTGCCAGCAGCCCTATTAGCGGGGGGGCCGAGACCCAGTACTTC. Protein: CASSPISGGAETQYF. Looking up the rest from reference TRBV7-3 and TRBJ2-5 gives the full variable domain: GAGVSQTPSNKVTEKGKYVELRCDPISGHTALYWYRQSLGQGPEFLIYFQGTGAADDSGLPNDRFFAVRPEGSVSTLKIQRTERGDSAVYLCASSPISGGAETQYFGPGTRLLVL.

The V and J genes are TRBV5-1 and TRBJ1-2; 9 bases are a match to TRBD1. The ends lost 4 bases at V and 4 bases at J; junction bases unmatched: 8. From germline, CDR1 is SGHRS and CDR2 YFSETQ. The CDR3 runs to 15 residues. The CDR3 DNA reads TGCGCCAGCAGCCCTGGACAGGGGTTAGGCTATGGCTACACCTTC. Residues: CASSPGQGLGYGYTF.

To note about this clone: This sample also contains other DNA sequences that code for the same CDR3. The chain combines TRBV5-1 with TRBJ2-1; D is ambiguous. V lost 2 bases to trimming and J lost 8 bases, with 5 bases between them. The CDR3 totals 11 residues. Germline CDR1 is SGHRS and CDR2 is YFSETQ. CDR3 amino acids: CASSFRDEQFF. In nucleotides, the CDR3 is TGCGCCAGCAGCTTCCGGGATGAGCAGTTCTTC.

V usage is TRBV6-5 and J usage is TRBJ1-2, with D possibly being TRBD1 (5 bases). V was cut by 4 bases and J by 8 bases, with 14 bases left in between. This CDR3 is built from 13 residues. CDR1 is MNHEY, CDR2 SVGAGI, per germline. CDR3 sequence reads: CASSSTALRGYTF. Here the CDR3 DNA reads TGTGCCAGCAGTTCGACAGCCCTCCGCGGCTACACCTTC.

The genes are TRBV2 and TRBJ1-1, with TRBD1 identical over 8 bases. Germline V CDR1 and CDR2: SNHLY, FYNNEI. J lost 2 bases, V lost 4 bases, and 3 bases had no gene match. CDR3 length equals 14 residues. CDR3 amino acids: CASSVTGVNTEAFF. CDR3 nucleotide sequence: TGTGCCAGCAGTGTGACAGGGGTAAACACTGAAGCTTTCTTT.